This TCR beta chain was recovered during a study of blood T cells in healthy people across ages. This CDR3 region has 13 residues. Germline CDR1 reads SSHAT; CDR2 reads FNYEAQ (reference sequence). In its sample, this clonotype was seen once. Relative to the germline gene, one junction end is altered; a read error may explain this. Using a J-beta primer mix together with a sample-barcoded 5' primer, a second PCR was run for about 6 to 11 cycles. TCRdb re-analysed the 5' RACE reads in MiXCR, keeping a single row per CDR3 protein. The data hold about 1 million distinct CDR3 sequences, with almost 25% observed a single time. This sample was also put to use in a study of T cells of mothers and their children. That investigation notes: Researchers found no T cell clones that were persistent and microchimeric.

This chain uses TRBV7-7 with TRBJ2-3, with D possibly matching TRBD1 (5 bases). Source material: blood. The clonotype comes from a girl aged 2-10 years in good health. CDR3 sequence (DNA): TGTGCTAGCAGCCAACAGGTCACGAATACGCAGTATTTT. Translated, it gives CASSQQVTNTQYF.